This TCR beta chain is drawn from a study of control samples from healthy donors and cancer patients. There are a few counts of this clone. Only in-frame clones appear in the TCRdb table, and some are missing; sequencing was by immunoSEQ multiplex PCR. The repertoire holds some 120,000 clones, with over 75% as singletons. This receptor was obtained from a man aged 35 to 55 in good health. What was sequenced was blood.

DNA for the CDR3: TGTGCCAGCAGTATCTACCGGGACACTGAAGCTTTCTTT. It encodes CASSIYRDTEAFF. The V and J genes are TRBV12-3 or TRBV12-4 and TRBJ1-1; D is unresolved. The CDR3 consists of 13 residues. V lost 5 bases and J lost 3, with 10 bases in between.